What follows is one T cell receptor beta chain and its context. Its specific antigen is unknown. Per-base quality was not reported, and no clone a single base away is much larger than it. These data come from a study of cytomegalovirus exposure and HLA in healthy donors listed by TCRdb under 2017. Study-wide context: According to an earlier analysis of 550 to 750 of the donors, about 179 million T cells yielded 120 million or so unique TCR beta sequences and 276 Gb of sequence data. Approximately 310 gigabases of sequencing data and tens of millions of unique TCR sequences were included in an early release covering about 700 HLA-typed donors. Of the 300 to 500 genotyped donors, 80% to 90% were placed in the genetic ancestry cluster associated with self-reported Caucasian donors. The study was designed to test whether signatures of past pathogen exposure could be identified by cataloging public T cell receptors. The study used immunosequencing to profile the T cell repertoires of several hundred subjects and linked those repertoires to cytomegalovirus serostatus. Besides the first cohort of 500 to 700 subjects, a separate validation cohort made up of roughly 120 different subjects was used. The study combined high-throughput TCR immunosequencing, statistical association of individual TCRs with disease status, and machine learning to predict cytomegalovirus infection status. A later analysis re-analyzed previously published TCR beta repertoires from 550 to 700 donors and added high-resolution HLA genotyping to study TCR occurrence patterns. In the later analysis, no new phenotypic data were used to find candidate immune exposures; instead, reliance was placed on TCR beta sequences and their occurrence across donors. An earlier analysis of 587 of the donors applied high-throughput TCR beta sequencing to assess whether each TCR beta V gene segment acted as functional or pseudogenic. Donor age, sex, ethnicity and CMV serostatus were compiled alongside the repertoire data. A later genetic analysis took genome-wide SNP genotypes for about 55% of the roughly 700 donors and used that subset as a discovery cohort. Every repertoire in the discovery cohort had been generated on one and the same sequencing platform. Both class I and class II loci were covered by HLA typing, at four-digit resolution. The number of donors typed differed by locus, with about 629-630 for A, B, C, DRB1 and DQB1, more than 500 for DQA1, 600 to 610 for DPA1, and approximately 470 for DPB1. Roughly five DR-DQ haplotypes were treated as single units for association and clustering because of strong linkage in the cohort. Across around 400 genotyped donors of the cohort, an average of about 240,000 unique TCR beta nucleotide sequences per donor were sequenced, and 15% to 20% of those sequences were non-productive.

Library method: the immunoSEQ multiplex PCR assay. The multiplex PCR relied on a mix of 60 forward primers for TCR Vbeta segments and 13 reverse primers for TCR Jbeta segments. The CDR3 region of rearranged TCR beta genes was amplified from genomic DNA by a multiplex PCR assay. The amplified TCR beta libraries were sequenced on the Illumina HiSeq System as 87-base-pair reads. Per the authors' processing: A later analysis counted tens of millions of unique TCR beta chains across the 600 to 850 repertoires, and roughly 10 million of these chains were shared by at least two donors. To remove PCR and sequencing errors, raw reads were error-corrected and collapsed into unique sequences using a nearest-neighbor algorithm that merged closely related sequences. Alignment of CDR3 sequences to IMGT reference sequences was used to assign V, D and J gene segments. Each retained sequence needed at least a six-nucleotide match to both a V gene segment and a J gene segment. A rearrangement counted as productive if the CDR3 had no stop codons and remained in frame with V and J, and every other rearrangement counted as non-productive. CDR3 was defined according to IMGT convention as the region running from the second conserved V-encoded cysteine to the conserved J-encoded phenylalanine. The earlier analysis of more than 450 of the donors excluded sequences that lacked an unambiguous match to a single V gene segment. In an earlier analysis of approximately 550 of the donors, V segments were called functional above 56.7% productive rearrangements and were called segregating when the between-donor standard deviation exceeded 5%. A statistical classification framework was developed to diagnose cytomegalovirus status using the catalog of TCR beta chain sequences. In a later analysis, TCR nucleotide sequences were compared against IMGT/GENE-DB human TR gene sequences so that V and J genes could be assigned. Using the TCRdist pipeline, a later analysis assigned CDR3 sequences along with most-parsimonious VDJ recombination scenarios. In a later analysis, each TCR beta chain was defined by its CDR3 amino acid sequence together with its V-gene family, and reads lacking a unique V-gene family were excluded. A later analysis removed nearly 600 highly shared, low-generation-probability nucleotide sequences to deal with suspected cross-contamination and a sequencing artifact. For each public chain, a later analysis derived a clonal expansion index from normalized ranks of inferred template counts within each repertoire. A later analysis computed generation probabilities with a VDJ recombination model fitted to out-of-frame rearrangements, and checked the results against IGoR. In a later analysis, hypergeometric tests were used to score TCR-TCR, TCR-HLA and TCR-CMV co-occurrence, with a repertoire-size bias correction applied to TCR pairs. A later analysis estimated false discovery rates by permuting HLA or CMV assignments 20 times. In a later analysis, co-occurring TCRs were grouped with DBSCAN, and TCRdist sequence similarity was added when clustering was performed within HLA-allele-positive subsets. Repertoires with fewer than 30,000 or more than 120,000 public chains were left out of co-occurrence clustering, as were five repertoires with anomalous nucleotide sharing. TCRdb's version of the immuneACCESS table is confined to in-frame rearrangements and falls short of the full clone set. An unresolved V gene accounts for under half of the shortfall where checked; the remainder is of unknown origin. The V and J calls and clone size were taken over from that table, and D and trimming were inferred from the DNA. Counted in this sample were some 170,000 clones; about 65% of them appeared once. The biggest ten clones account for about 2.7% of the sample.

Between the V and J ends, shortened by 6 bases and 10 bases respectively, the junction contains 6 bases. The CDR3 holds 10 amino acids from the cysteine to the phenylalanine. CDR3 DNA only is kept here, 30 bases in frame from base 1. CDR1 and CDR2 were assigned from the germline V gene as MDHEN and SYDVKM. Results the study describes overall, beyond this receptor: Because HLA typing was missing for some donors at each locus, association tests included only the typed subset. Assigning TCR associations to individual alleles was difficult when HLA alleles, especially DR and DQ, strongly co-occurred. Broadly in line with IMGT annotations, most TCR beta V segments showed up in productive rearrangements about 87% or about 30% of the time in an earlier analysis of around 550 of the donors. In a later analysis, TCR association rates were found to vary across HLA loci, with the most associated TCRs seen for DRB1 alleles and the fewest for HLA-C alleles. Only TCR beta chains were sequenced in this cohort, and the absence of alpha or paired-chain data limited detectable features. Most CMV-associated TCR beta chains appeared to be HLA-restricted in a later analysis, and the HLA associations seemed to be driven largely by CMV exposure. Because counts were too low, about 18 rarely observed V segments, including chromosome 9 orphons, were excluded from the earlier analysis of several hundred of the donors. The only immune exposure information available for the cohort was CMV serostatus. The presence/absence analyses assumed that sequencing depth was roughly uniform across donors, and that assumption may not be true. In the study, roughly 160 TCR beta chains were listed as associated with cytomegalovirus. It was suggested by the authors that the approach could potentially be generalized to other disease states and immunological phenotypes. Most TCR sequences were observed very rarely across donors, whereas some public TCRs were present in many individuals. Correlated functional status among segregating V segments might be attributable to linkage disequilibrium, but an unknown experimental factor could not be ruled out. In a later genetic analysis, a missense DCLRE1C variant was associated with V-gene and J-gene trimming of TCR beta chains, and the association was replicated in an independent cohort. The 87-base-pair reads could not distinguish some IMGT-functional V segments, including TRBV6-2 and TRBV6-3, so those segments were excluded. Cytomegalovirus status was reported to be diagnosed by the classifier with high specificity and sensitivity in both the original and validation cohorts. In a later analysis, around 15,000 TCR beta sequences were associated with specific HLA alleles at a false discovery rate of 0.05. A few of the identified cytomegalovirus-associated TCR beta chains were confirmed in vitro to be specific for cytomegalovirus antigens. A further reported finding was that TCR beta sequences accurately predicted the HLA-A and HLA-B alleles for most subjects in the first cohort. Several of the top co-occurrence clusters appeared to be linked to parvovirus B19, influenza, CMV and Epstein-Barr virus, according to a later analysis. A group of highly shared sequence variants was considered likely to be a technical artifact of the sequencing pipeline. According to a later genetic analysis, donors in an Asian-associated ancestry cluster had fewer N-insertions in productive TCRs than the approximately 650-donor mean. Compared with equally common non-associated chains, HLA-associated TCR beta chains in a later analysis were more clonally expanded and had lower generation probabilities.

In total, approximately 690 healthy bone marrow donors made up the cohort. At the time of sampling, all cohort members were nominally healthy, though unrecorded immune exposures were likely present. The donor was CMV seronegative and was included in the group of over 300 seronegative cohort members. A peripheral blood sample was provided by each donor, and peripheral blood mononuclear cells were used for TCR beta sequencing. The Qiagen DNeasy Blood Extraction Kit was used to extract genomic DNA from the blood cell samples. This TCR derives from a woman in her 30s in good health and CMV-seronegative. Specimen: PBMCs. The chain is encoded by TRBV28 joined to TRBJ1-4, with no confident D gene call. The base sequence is TGTGCCAGCAGGGGAGTAAAACTGTTTTTT. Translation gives CASRGVKLFF.